This TCR beta chain derives from a study of cytomegalovirus exposure and HLA in healthy donors. The study's findings and limits: For most subjects, TCR beta sequences were reported to predict HLA-A and HLA-B alleles with accuracy. Researchers reported in a later analysis that a missense DCLRE1C variant was tied to TCR beta V- and J-gene trimming. TCR beta V segments were, for the most part, productive about 87% or about 30% of the time in an earlier analysis. Evidence from a later analysis indicated that most CMV-associated TCR beta chains looked HLA-restricted.

The CDR3 has 14 residues. With 2 bases removed from V and 8 bases from J, the gap between germline ends came to 11 bases. CDR1 is SGHRS, CDR2 YFSETQ, per germline. The PCR had 60 Vbeta and 13 Jbeta primers. Produced via immunoSEQ multiplex PCR; TCRdb's table is partial and in-frame only. Among approximately 150,000 clones listed, 75% to 90% were seen once. To note about this clone: The antigen remains undetermined.

The chain combines TRBV5-1 with TRBJ1-6, with D possibly being TRBD1 (5 bases). The sequence was collected from a woman in her 30s in good health and CMV-seronegative. What was sequenced was PBMCs. The CDR3 coding sequence is TGCGCCAGCAGCTTAGCAGGGAATTATTCACCCCTCCACTTT. Amino acids: CASSLAGNYSPLHF.